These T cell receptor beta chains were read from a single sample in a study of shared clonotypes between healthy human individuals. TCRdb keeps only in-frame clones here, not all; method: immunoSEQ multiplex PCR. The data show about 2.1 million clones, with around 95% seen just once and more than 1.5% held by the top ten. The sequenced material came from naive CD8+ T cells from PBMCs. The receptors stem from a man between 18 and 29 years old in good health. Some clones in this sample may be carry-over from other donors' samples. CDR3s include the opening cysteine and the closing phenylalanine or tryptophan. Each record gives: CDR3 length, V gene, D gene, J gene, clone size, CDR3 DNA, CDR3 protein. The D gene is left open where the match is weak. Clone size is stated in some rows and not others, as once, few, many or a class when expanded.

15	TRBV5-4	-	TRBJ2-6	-	TGTGCCAGCAGCTTTAACGGGGGAGGGGCCAACGTCCTGACTTTC	CASSFNGGGANVLTF
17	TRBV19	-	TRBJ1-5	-	TGTGCCAGTAGTATAAGACGTGAGGGGGGAGTTTTGCAGCCCCAGCATTTT	CASSIRREGGVLQPQHF
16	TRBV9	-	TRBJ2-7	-	TGTGCCAGCAGCGTAGGGGACGACGGGCGCTCCTACGAGCAGTACTTC	CASSVGDDGRSYEQYF
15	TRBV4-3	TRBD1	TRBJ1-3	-	TGCGCCAGCAGCCAAGCGACAGGGTCTGGAAACACCATATATTTT	CASSQATGSGNTIYF
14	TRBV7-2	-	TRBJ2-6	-	TGTGCCAGCAGCTTAGCCGGACAGGCCAACGTCCTGACTTTC	CASSLAGQANVLTF
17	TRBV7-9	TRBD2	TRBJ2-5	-	TGTGCCAGCAGCTTGGCCTTTTCGCGGGAGGCCCAAGAGACCCAGTACTTC	CASSLAFSREAQETQYF
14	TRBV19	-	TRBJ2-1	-	TGTGCCAGTAGTCCTTCCTTGTCAAACAATGAGCAGTTCTTC	CASSPSLSNNEQFF
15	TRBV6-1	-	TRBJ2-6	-	TGTGCCAGCATTACAACCTGGGCAGGGGCCAACGTCCTGACTTTC	CASITTWAGANVLTF
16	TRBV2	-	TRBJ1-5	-	TGTGCCAGCAGGACCCGGTATTTGGGCGGGAATCAGCCCCAGCATTTT	CASRTRYLGGNQPQHF
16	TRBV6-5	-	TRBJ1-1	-	TGTGCCAGCAGTTCGACAGTGGGTTTGGCAAGCCCTGAAGCTTTCTTT	CASSSTVGLASPEAFF
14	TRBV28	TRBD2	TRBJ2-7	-	TGTGCCAGCAGTTTAACTAGCGGGAATTACGAGCAGTACTTC	CASSLTSGNYEQYF
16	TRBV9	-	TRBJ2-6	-	TGTGCCAGCAGCGCAGGACAGCCCTCTGGGGCCAACGTCCTGACTTTC	CASSAGQPSGANVLTF
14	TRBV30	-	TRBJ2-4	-	TGTGCCTGGAGTGTAGGTCAGGGAAAAAACATTCAGTACTTC	CAWSVGQGKNIQYF
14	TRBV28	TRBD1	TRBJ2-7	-	TGTGCCAGCAGTTTCACAGGGGGTTCCTACGAGCAGTACTTC	CASSFTGGSYEQYF
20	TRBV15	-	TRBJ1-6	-	TGTGCCACCAGCAGAGATGGGTCAACAGGGAGTGGCGGGTTAGATTCACCCCTCCACTTT	CATSRDGSTGSGGLDSPLHF
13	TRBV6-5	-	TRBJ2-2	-	TGTGCCAGCAGTTACGGTCCGTCCGGGGAGCTGTTTTTT	CASSYGPSGELFF
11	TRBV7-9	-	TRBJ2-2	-	TGTGCCAGCAGCCCTGCCGGGGAGCTGTTTTTT	CASSPAGELFF
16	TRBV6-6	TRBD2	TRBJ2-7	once	TGTGCCAGCAGTTTTAGTTCACTAGCGGAGAACTACGAGCAGTACTTC	CASSFSSLAENYEQYF
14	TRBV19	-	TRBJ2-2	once	TGTGCCGGACGGACAGCAGCGAACACCGGGGAGCTGTTTTTT	CAGRTAANTGELFF
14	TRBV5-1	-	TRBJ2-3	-	TGCGCCAGCAGCTTGGTTTACGGATCAGATACGCAGTATTTT	CASSLVYGSDTQYF
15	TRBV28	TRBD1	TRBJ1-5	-	TGTGCCAGCCATAGTAAGTGGACAGGGCGACAGCCCCAGCATTTT	CASHSKWTGRQPQHF
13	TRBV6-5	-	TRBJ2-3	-	TGTGCCAGCAGTTACTCGCAGGCAGATACGCAGTATTTT	CASSYSQADTQYF
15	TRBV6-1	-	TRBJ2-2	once	TGTGCCAGCAACCGGGGGAGGCACAGCACCGGGGAGCTGTTTTTT	CASNRGRHSTGELFF
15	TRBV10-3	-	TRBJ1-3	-	TGTGCCATCAGTGAGTCCTGGGGGGACGGAAACACCATATATTTT	CAISESWGDGNTIYF
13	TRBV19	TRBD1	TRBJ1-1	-	TGTGCCAGTAGTGGGGACAGGAGAGGGGTAGCTTTCTTT	CASSGDRRGVAFF
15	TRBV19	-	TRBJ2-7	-	TGTGCCAGTACCCTGTCCTGGGACTCCTCCTACGAGCAGTACTTC	CASTLSWDSSYEQYF
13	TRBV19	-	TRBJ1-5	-	TGTGCCAGTAGTATTAGTAGTAATCAGCCCCAGCATTTT	CASSISSNQPQHF
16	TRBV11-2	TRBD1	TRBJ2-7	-	TGTGCCAGCAGCTTAGTGCGGACAGGGGCTCCCTACGAGCAGTACTTC	CASSLVRTGAPYEQYF
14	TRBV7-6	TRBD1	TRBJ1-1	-	TGTGCCAGCAGCATAGGGACAGGGGACACTGAAGCTTTCTTT	CASSIGTGDTEAFF
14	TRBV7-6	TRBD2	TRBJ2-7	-	TGTGCCAGCAGCTTAGTACTAGCGGGAGACGAGCAGTACTTC	CASSLVLAGDEQYF
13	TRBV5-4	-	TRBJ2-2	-	TGTGCCAGCAGCTTGGGCAAAGGCGGGGAGCTGTTTTTT	CASSLGKGGELFF
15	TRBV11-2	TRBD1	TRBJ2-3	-	TGTGCCAGCAGCTTAGGGACAGGGGGCGCAGATACGCAGTATTTT	CASSLGTGGADTQYF
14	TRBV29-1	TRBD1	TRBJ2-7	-	TGCAGCGTTGTGCAGGGGGATCTCTCCTACGAGCAGTACTTC	CSVVQGDLSYEQYF
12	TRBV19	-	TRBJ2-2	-	TGTGCCAGTACCAGGGGCACCGGGGAGCTGTTTTTT	CASTRGTGELFF
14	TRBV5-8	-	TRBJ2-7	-	TGTGCCAGCAGCGTCCCGGGAAGCTCCTACGAGCAGTACTTC	CASSVPGSSYEQYF
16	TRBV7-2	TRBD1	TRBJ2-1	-	TGTGCCAGCAGCTTAGACCTCCTCAGGGGGTACAATGAGCAGTTCTTC	CASSLDLLRGYNEQFF
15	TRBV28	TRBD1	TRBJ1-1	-	TGTGCCAGCAGTTTCACACAGGGGGCCAACACTGAAGCTTTCTTT	CASSFTQGANTEAFF
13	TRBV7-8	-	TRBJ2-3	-	TGTGCCAGCAGCTTACCAGTCACAGATACGCAGTATTTT	CASSLPVTDTQYF